This TCR beta chain is drawn from a study of blood T cell repertoires in COVID-19. In the study overall: Samples of COVID-19 (acute and convalescent) were obtained from the United States, Italy and Spain. PBMCs, B-cell-depleted T cells, or T cells provided the cDNA or gDNA that made up the material.

V gave up 8 bases and J gave up 10 bases, with 14 bases separating them. Germline values: CDR1 ENHRY, CDR2 SYGVKD. This CDR3 has 12 residues. Original handling: Estimation of nucleated cell counts relied on the amplification of reference gene primers. The assay was immunoSEQ multiplex PCR, and TCRdb's table has in-frame clones only and misses some. V and J calls and clone size are those listed in that table; D and trimming were worked out from the DNA. The sample lists some 140,000 clones, 78% occurring once. The sample consisted of peripheral blood. The origin of this receptor is a man older than 75 with acute or convalescent COVID-19. The genes are TRBV10-3 and TRBJ1-4; maybe TRBD1 (5 bases). CDR3 sequence: CAISEQGAKLFF. The CDR3 coding sequence is TGTGCCATCTCAGAGCAGGGTGCAAAACTGTTTTTT.